This TCR beta chain was sequenced for a study of PD-1 blockade in classical Hodgkin lymphoma. Study in general: Patients received nivolumab 3 mg/kg intravenously every 2 weeks.

Regarding time point: cycle 4 day 1 (C4D1), after five to seven weeks of nivolumab. After autologous stem cell transplantation all patients relapsed, and prior brentuximab vedotin exposure differed between cohorts. Germline CDR1 SGDLS, CDR2 YYNGEE. V was clipped by 3 bases and J by 9 bases, with 7 bases between them. CDR3 length: 11 residues. Study results and caveats: With CD4+ cells, TCR diversity rose significantly by C4D1, but not with CD8+ cells.

TCRdb keeps only in-frame clones here, not all; method: immunoSEQ multiplex PCR. The sample includes some 19,000 clones, about 80% seen only once; the top ten take about 19%. On this clone: Antigen: not known.

The starting material was peripheral blood mononuclear cells (PBMCs), obtained before the fourth cycle of nivolumab. The TCR originated in a human donor with classical Hodgkin lymphoma. The chain is built from TRBV9 and TRBJ2-1; D remains unclear. CDR3 sequence (DNA): TGTGCCAGCAGCGGACCGGGTGAGCAGTTCTTC. Encoded protein: CASSGPGEQFF.